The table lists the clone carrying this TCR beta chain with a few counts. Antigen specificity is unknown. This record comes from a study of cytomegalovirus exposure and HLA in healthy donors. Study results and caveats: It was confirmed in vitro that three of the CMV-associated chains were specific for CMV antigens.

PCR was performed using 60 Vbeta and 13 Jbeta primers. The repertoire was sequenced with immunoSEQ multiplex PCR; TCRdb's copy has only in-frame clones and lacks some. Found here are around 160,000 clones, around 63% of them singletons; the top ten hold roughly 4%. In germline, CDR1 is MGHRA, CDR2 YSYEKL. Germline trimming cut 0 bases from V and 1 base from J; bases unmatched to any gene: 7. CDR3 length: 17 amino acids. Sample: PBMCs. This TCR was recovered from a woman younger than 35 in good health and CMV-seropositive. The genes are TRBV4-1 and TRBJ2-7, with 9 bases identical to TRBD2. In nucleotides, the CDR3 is TGCGCCAGCAGCCAAGATCAGGCTAGCGGGGTTTCCTACGAGCAGTACTTC. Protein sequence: CASSQDQASGVSYEQYF.